This entry lists 23 T cell receptor beta chains sequenced from one sample in a study of blood T cell repertoires in COVID-19. TCRdb's copy holds only in-frame clones and misses some; the assay was immunoSEQ multiplex PCR. The sample records some 100,000 clones, roughly 80% being singletons. The sample was peripheral blood. These receptors were taken from a man between 65 and 85 years old with active or convalescent COVID-19.

The chain employs TRBV29-1 and TRBJ2-3; TRBD2 aligns across 7 bases. CDR3 length: 13 amino acids. V lost 6 bases, J lost 4 bases, and 7 bases stayed unmatched. Germline V CDR1 and CDR2: SQVTM, ANQGSEA. In nucleotides, the CDR3 is TGCAGCGTGGAGCGGGGTGCGGCAGATACGCAGTATTTT. This gives the protein CSVERGAADTQYF.

A remark on this clone: A read error may produce the germline difference seen at one junction end. V and J are TRBV10-3 and TRBJ2-7; no firm D call. The germline V gene encodes CDR1 ENHRY and CDR2 SYGVKD. The CDR3 totals 10 residues. Here the CDR3 reads CALSRYEQYF. CDR3 bases: TGTGCCCTCAGCCGCTACGAGCAGTACTTC.

CDR3 residues: CASSYWRDDLYGYTF. The DNA of the CDR3 is TGTGCCAGCAGTTACTGGAGGGACGACCTCTATGGCTACACCTTC. The chain recombines TRBV6-5 with TRBJ1-2; perhaps TRBD1 as D (5 bases). Trimming pared 1 base from V and 4 bases from J, leaving 13 bases between. CDR3 length: 15 amino acids. From germline, CDR1 is MNHEY and CDR2 SVGAGI.

The rearrangement links TRBV9 to TRBJ1-4, with 7 bases identical to TRBD1. CDR1 is SGDLS and CDR2 is YYNGEE in the germline V gene. V dropped 4 bases and J dropped 8; count of bases not matched to a gene: 11. The CDR3 totals 15 residues. CDR3 in DNA: TGTGCCAGCAGCAAGCAAGGGACAGCTTTAGAAAAACTGTTTTTT. It translates to CASSKQGTALEKLFF.

The V and J genes are TRBV5-3 and TRBJ2-5; a possible D gene is TRBD2 (5 bases). TRBV5-3 is filed as an ORF, its function uncertain. This CDR3 has 17 residues. The ends were cut back, 4 bases at V and 5 bases at J, with 24 bases in the middle. The CDR3 DNA follows: TGTGCCAGAAGCCCCCTGGGTTGGGTAGCGTCCGTGGAGACCCAGTACTTC. The encoded protein is CARSPLGWVASVETQYF.

This clone was observed a few times. This chain uses TRBV30 with TRBJ1-4, with no clear D. V was pared by 0 bases and J by 7 bases, with 12 bases between. Germline CDR1 is GTSNPN and CDR2 is SVGIG (reference sequence). The CDR3 has 14 amino acids. This chain's CDR3 is CAWSVLSAAEKLFF. The CDR3, as DNA: TGTGCCTGGAGTGTACTTTCTGCGGCTGAAAAACTGTTTTTT.

This clone occurred a few times. The rearrangement uses TRBV11-3 and TRBJ2-1; 13 bases agree with TRBD2. The length of the CDR3 is 19 residues. Germline CDR1 SGHNT, CDR2 YENEEA. V was clipped by 7 bases and J by 0 bases; unmatched bases: 12. The CDR3 spells CASTPSGTSGIGSYNEQFF. The CDR3 nucleotides read TGTGCCAGCACCCCCTCCGGGACTAGCGGGATCGGCTCCTACAATGAGCAGTTCTTC.

V is TRBV7-3 and J is TRBJ2-2, with D unclear. Trimming cost V 2 bases and J 7 bases, with 8 bases left between them. The CDR3 contains 13 residues. CDR1 and CDR2 from the germline V gene are SGHTA and FQGTGA. The CDR3, as DNA: TGTGCCAGCAGCTTAGTCGTTTTCGGGGAGCTGTTTTTT. Protein sequence: CASSLVVFGELFF. The entire variable domain, with the rest obtained from reference TRBV7-3 and TRBJ2-2, is as follows: GAGVSQTPSNKVTEKGKYVELRCDPISGHTALYWYRQSLGQGPEFLIYFQGTGAADDSGLPNDRFFAVRPEGSVSTLKIQRTERGDSAVYLCASSLVVFGELFFGEGSRLTVL.

This sequence joins TRBV6-5 and TRBJ2-7; D is perhaps TRBD1 (6 bases). The germline gives CDR1 MNHEY, CDR2 SVGAGI. Trimming pared 5 bases from V and 4 bases from J, leaving 9 bases between. The CDR3 contains 12 residues. The CDR3: CASSSRGYEQYF. CDR3 bases: TGTGCCAGCAGTAGCAGGGGTTACGAGCAGTACTTC.

DNA of the CDR3: TGTGCCAGTAGTATTAGGGGGCTGCAGTACTTC. Its protein product is CASSIRGLQYF. The chain employs TRBV19 and TRBJ2-7, with TRBD1 matching over 7 bases. The V segment lost 3 bases and the J segment 9 bases; nucleotides outside the gene matches: 2. The germline gives CDR1 LNHDA, CDR2 SQIVND (reference sequence). This CDR3 is 11 amino acids long.

The chain couples TRBV3-1 (or the pseudogene TRBV3-2) to TRBJ1-6; 8 nucleotides line up with TRBD1. The V and J ends lost 3 bases and 7 bases, in that order; junction bases with no gene match: 2. Germline-derived CDR1 and CDR2 are LGHDT and YNNKEL (reference sequence). The CDR3 contains 14 residues. CDR3 bases: TGTGCCAGCAGCCACGGACAGGGAAATTCACCCCTCCACTTT. Amino acid sequence: CASSHGQGNSPLHF.

This clone has at least ten counts. The chain joins TRBV7-9 to TRBJ1-2; 10 positions agree with TRBD1. The germline V gene encodes CDR1 SEHNR and CDR2 FQNEAQ (reference sequence). This CDR3 region has 15 residues. After removal of 3 bases from V and 8 bases from J, the junction contained 9 bases not matched to a gene. The CDR3 region is CASSFQDRGKGGYTF. CDR3 in DNA: TGTGCCAGCAGCTTCCAGGACAGGGGGAAGGGAGGCTACACCTTC. The entire variable domain, with the rest obtained from reference TRBV7-9 and TRBJ1-2, is as follows: DTGVSQNPRHKITKRGQNVTFRCDPISEHNRLYWYRQTLGQGPEFLTYFQNEAQLEKSRLLSDRFSAERPKGSFSTLEIQRTEQGDSAMYLCASSFQDRGKGGYTFGSGTRLTVV.

The rearrangement uses TRBV24-1 and TRBJ1-5; D possibly corresponds to TRBD1 (6 bases). Germline assignment: CDR1 KGHDR and CDR2 SFDVKD. The CDR3 contains 16 residues. V lost 5 bases, J lost 3 bases, and 16 bases lay in between. CDR3 sequence (DNA): TGTGCCACCAGTGGTGCGGGGGGCGCCAACAATCAGCCCCAGCATTTT. Its protein product is CATSGAGGANNQPQHF.

The chain recombines TRBV10-3 with TRBJ2-1, with 10 bases lining up with TRBD2. The J segment lost 0 bases and the V segment lost 9 bases, leaving 2 bases of the junction unmatched. The CDR3 spans 14 residues. Looked up from germline, CDR1 is ENHRY and CDR2 is SYGVKD. The DNA of the CDR3 is TGTGCCATTAGCGGGGGGAGCTCCTACAATGAGCAGTTCTTC. Encoded protein: CAISGGSSYNEQFF.

The J gene is TRBJ2-1, the V gene TRBV7-8; weak D call: TRBD2 (6 bases). The germline V gene encodes CDR1 SGHVS and CDR2 FQNEAQ. There are 16 residues in the CDR3. The ends were cut back, 0 bases at V and 4 bases at J, with 13 bases in the middle. The DNA of the CDR3 is TGTGCCAGCAGCTTAGCCCAAGCGGGCCATTACAATGAGCAGTTCTTC. It translates to CASSLAQAGHYNEQFF.

CDR3 amino acids: CASSLGGSRFYNEQFF. The CDR3 region has the DNA TGTGCCAGCAGCCTGGGGGGGTCCAGGTTCTACAATGAGCAGTTCTTC. The chain has TRBV6-2 or TRBV6-3 and TRBJ2-1; 7 nucleotides agree with TRBD2. With 6 bases clipped from V and 3 bases from J, the junction kept 11 bases outside the gene matches. The CDR3 length is 16 residues. Germline V lookup: CDR1 MNHEY, CDR2 SVGEGT.

The rearrangement joins TRBV10-3 to TRBJ2-1, with 9 nucleotides matching TRBD2. The trim removed 3 bases at V and 4 bases at J, leaving 4 bases unmatched. This CDR3 is 15 amino acids long. The germline V gene encodes CDR1 ENHRY and CDR2 SYGVKD. CDR3 region: CAISDSLAGYNEQFF. The CDR3 DNA sequence: TGTGCCATCAGTGATTCGCTAGCGGGGTACAATGAGCAGTTCTTC.

The rearrangement uses TRBV28 and TRBJ1-2; D remains unclear. This CDR3 has 13 amino acids. CDR1 is MDHEN and CDR2 is SYDVKM in the germline V gene. V was pared by 5 bases and J by 4 bases, with 11 bases between. Written as DNA, the CDR3 is TGTGCCAGCAGTACCTCCTACGCCTATGGCTACACCTTC. As protein: CASSTSYAYGYTF.

V and J are TRBV12-3 or TRBV12-4 and TRBJ1-5; D may be TRBD1 (6 bases). The CDR3 has 13 amino acids. The V end was cut by 6 bases, the J end by 4 bases, with 10 bases between. CDR3 coding DNA: TGTGCCAGCAGGCAAAGGGGGAATCAGCCCCAGCATTTT. Its protein product is CASRQRGNQPQHF.

The chain is built from TRBV12-5 and TRBJ1-1; 8 bases match TRBD1. The length of the CDR3 is 15 residues. Germline CDR1 is LGHNT and CDR2 is FRNRAP. With 0 bases clipped from V and 5 bases from J, the junction kept 5 bases outside the gene matches. In nucleotides, the CDR3 is TGTGCTAGTGGTTTGGTACGGACAGGGTTGACTGAAGCTTTCTTT. Translating it yields CASGLVRTGLTEAFF.

This clone has just a few counts. V usage is TRBV11-2 and J usage is TRBJ2-1; D call uncertain. The CDR3 sequence is 16 residues long. Germline lookup yields CDR1 SGHAT and CDR2 FQNNGV. V dropped 5 bases and J dropped 2 bases, with 16 bases sitting between them. The CDR3 reads CASSSTTGRTYNEQFF. The CDR3 DNA sequence: TGTGCCAGCAGCAGTACCACGGGTAGGACCTACAATGAGCAGTTCTTC.

As regards this clone: Within the sample, other DNA sequences also encode this same CDR3. The chain joins TRBV12-3 or TRBV12-4 to TRBJ1-3; 7 nucleotides agree with TRBD1. The J segment lost 4 bases and the V segment lost 4 bases, leaving 1 base of the junction unmatched. The CDR3 extends over 13 amino acids. The CDR3 is CASSWDSGNTIYF. DNA for the CDR3: TGTGCCAGCAGTTGGGACAGCGGAAACACCATATATTTT.

The chain uses TRBV30 and TRBJ2-7; the D gene is possibly TRBD2 (7 bases). Trimming shortened V by 5 bases and J by 7 bases, and 18 bases separated the two germline ends. Germline V CDR1 and CDR2: GTSNPN, SVGIG (reference sequence). This CDR3 is built from 13 residues. The CDR3 nucleotides read TGTGCCTGGGACTGGGGGGGGCTAGGGGAGCAGTACTTC. Protein product: CAWDWGGLGEQYF. The full variable domain, with the rest looked up from reference TRBV30 and TRBJ2-7, is SQTIHQWPATLVQPVGSPLSLECTVEGTSNPNLYWYRQAAGRGLQLLFYSVGIGQISSEVPQNLSASRPQDRQFILSSKKLLLSDSGFYLCAWDWGGLGEQYFGPGTRLTVT.